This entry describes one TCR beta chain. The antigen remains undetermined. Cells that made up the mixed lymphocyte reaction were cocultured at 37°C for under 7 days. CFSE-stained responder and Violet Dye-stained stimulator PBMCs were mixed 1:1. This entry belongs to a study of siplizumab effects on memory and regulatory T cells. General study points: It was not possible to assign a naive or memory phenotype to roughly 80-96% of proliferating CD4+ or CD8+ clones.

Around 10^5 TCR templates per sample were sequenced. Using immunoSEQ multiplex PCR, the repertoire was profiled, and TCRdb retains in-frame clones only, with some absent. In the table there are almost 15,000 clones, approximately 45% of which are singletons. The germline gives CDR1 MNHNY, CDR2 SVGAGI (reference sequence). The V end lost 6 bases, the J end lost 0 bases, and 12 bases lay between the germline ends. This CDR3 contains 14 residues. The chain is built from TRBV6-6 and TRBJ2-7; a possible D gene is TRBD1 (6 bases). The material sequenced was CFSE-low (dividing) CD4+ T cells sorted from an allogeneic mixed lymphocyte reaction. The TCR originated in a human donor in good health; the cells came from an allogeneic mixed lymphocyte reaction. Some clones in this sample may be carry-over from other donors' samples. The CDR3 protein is CASSRQVDSYEQYF. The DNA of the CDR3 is TGTGCCAGCAGCCGACAGGTCGACTCCTACGAGCAGTACTTC.